A selection of T cell receptor beta chains follows, all from one sample in a study of CD8 T cells in ankylosing spondylitis. TCRdb called the 5' RACE reads again in MiXCR, with one record for every CDR3 protein. The profile shows around 280,000 distinct CDR3 sequences, about 19% of them singletons. The sample consisted of blood, either unsorted or a sorted T cell fraction (not recorded which). The receptors here all came from a male donor with ankylosing spondylitis or in good health (not recorded which). CDR3s include the opening cysteine and the closing phenylalanine or tryptophan. D genes are given only for firm matches. Clone size is stated in some rows and not others, as once, few, many or a class when expanded.

d_gene: TRBD2
v_gene: TRBV10-3
j_gene: TRBJ2-5
abundance: .
CDR3aa: CATKLAGGETQYF
CDR3nt: TGTGCCACAAAACTAGCGGGGGGGGAGACCCAGTACTTC

d_gene: TRBD1
v_gene: TRBV11-2
j_gene: TRBJ1-2
abundance: .
CDR3aa: CASSIRQGYYGYTF
CDR3nt: TGTGCCAGCAGCATTCGACAGGGGTACTATGGCTACACCTTC

d_gene: .
v_gene: TRBV30
j_gene: TRBJ2-6
abundance: few
CDR3aa: CAWSRIGSFKSGANVLTF
CDR3nt: TGTGCCTGGAGTCGGATTGGCAGCTTTAAGTCTGGGGCCAACGTCCTGACTTTC

d_gene: TRBD2
v_gene: TRBV10-3
j_gene: TRBJ2-2
abundance: few
CDR3aa: CAISDPTGGGNTGELFF
CDR3nt: TGTGCCATCAGTGACCCAACTGGCGGGGGGAACACCGGGGAGCTGTTTTTT

d_gene: TRBD1
v_gene: TRBV7-9
j_gene: TRBJ2-2
abundance: few
CDR3aa: CASSPPGQGNTGELFF
CDR3nt: TGTGCCAGCAGCCCACCGGGACAGGGGAACACCGGGGAGCTGTTTTTT

d_gene: TRBD2
v_gene: TRBV5-1
j_gene: TRBJ2-1
abundance: .
CDR3aa: CASSPGLTEFF
CDR3nt: TGCGCCAGCAGCCCGGGACTAACGGAGTTCTTC

d_gene: TRBD1
v_gene: TRBV29-1
j_gene: TRBJ2-2
abundance: many
CDR3aa: CSSRRDRYTGELFF
CDR3nt: TGCAGCTCCCGCCGGGACAGATACACCGGGGAGCTGTTTTTT

d_gene: TRBD2
v_gene: TRBV29-1
j_gene: TRBJ2-3
abundance: few
CDR3aa: CSVWGTSGPSTDTQYF
CDR3nt: TGCAGCGTCTGGGGGACTAGCGGACCTAGCACAGATACGCAGTATTTT

d_gene: .
v_gene: TRBV18
j_gene: TRBJ2-1
abundance: .
CDR3aa: CASSPSSGEQFF
CDR3nt: TGTGCCAGCTCACCGTCTTCGGGGGAGCAGTTCTTC

d_gene: TRBD1
v_gene: TRBV12-3/TRBV12-4
j_gene: TRBJ1-1
abundance: .
CDR3aa: CASSFDRANTEAFF
CDR3nt: TGTGCCAGCAGTTTCGACAGGGCGAACACTGAAGCTTTCTTT

d_gene: TRBD2
v_gene: TRBV3-1
j_gene: TRBJ2-1
abundance: few
CDR3aa: CASSRGLAGVHEQFF
CDR3nt: TGTGCCAGCAGCCGGGGACTAGCGGGGGTGCATGAGCAGTTCTTC

d_gene: TRBD1
v_gene: TRBV5-1
j_gene: TRBJ1-5
abundance: .
CDR3aa: CASSQGGQNQPQHF
CDR3nt: TGCGCCAGCAGCCAGGGGGGACAGAATCAGCCCCAGCATTTT

d_gene: .
v_gene: TRBV9
j_gene: TRBJ1-2
abundance: .
CDR3aa: CASSVDRGNYGYTF
CDR3nt: TGTGCCAGCAGCGTAGATAGGGGGAACTATGGCTACACCTTC

d_gene: TRBD2
v_gene: TRBV28
j_gene: TRBJ2-3
abundance: few
CDR3aa: CASSSHASGGTDTQYF
CDR3nt: TGTGCCAGCAGTTCCCACGCTAGCGGGGGCACAGATACGCAGTATTTT

d_gene: .
v_gene: TRBV12-3/TRBV12-4
j_gene: TRBJ1-2
abundance: .
CDR3aa: CASSLKGGLGYTF
CDR3nt: TGTGCCAGCAGTTTGAAGGGGGGATTGGGCTACACCTTC

d_gene: .
v_gene: TRBV14
j_gene: TRBJ2-1
abundance: .
CDR3aa: CASSQTGLGTSQFF
CDR3nt: TGTGCCAGCAGCCAAACAGGGTTGGGGACTTCACAGTTCTTC

d_gene: .
v_gene: TRBV6-2/TRBV6-3
j_gene: TRBJ1-5
abundance: few
CDR3aa: CASSYPYQPQHF
CDR3nt: TGTGCCAGCAGTTACCCCTATCAGCCCCAGCATTTT

d_gene: TRBD2
v_gene: TRBV9
j_gene: TRBJ2-5
abundance: many
CDR3aa: CASSPPLAGGAETQYF
CDR3nt: TGTGCCAGCAGCCCCCCACTCGCGGGAGGAGCAGAGACCCAGTACTTC

d_gene: TRBD1
v_gene: TRBV7-3
j_gene: TRBJ2-1
abundance: many
CDR3aa: CASSSDRASYNEQFF
CDR3nt: TGTGCCAGCAGCTCAGACAGGGCTTCCTACAATGAGCAGTTCTTC

d_gene: .
v_gene: TRBV7-7
j_gene: TRBJ2-5
abundance: many
CDR3aa: CASSSVRGPQETQYF
CDR3nt: TGTGCTAGCAGCTCCGTCCGGGGCCCCCAAGAGACCCAGTACTTC

d_gene: TRBD1
v_gene: TRBV12-3/TRBV12-4
j_gene: TRBJ1-2
abundance: many
CDR3aa: CASSLGTGPDGYTF
CDR3nt: TGTGCCAGCAGTCTCGGGACAGGGCCCGATGGCTACACCTTC

d_gene: TRBD2
v_gene: TRBV7-9
j_gene: TRBJ2-1
abundance: .
CDR3aa: CASSRQSGRISYNEQFF
CDR3nt: TGTGCCAGCAGCCGCCAGAGCGGGAGGATCTCCTACAATGAGCAGTTCTTC

d_gene: .
v_gene: TRBV2
j_gene: TRBJ2-3
abundance: .
CDR3aa: CASSEALFVDTQYF
CDR3nt: TGTGCCAGCAGTGAAGCGCTTTTTGTAGATACGCAGTATTTT

d_gene: .
v_gene: TRBV12-3/TRBV12-4
j_gene: TRBJ2-1
abundance: .
CDR3aa: CASSWGSSYNEQFF
CDR3nt: TGTGCCAGCAGTTGGGGTAGCTCCTACAATGAGCAGTTCTTC

d_gene: .
v_gene: TRBV5-6
j_gene: TRBJ1-2
abundance: few
CDR3aa: CASSLPEVGRANYGYTF
CDR3nt: TGTGCCAGCAGCTTGCCGGAGGTTGGGAGAGCTAACTATGGCTACACCTTC

d_gene: .
v_gene: TRBV30
j_gene: TRBJ1-4
abundance: .
CDR3aa: CAWGRRGLGEKLFF
CDR3nt: TGTGCCTGGGGACGCAGGGGCTTAGGTGAAAAACTGTTTTTT

d_gene: .
v_gene: TRBV29-1
j_gene: TRBJ2-1
abundance: .
CDR3aa: CSVEVGYRYNEQFF
CDR3nt: TGCAGCGTTGAAGTCGGGTACAGGTACAATGAGCAGTTCTTC

d_gene: .
v_gene: TRBV5-1
j_gene: TRBJ2-2
abundance: few
CDR3aa: CASSLALVPPGPTNTGELFF
CDR3nt: TGCGCCAGCAGCTTGGCCCTCGTCCCCCCGGGGCCGACGAACACCGGGGAGCTGTTTTTT

d_gene: .
v_gene: TRBV20-1
j_gene: TRBJ2-1
abundance: many
CDR3aa: CSASESSGGPYNEQFF
CDR3nt: TGCAGTGCTAGTGAAAGCAGTGGGGGGCCATACAATGAGCAGTTCTTC